This T cell receptor beta chain is from a study of OX40 agonist ivuxolimab in advanced cancers. Study at large: Ivuxolimab, which is an agonistic anti-OX40 (CD134) antibody, was administered to the patients.

The germline CDR1 and CDR2 sequences are KGHSH and LQKENI. With 4 bases clipped from V and 2 bases from J, the junction kept 3 bases outside the gene matches. The CDR3 is 14 amino acids. Generated by immunoSEQ multiplex PCR, the TCRdb table keeps only in-frame clones and is missing some. The table shows 45,000 to 50,000 clones, with around 85% occurring only once. The chain uses TRBV18 and TRBJ2-3; TRBD1 agrees at 7 bases. Material: CD4+ or CD8+ T cells sorted from blood, obtained in a trial of the OX40 agonist ivuxolimab. The clonotype comes from an adult with an advanced solid tumor such as melanoma, head and neck, liver or kidney cancer. The chain's CDR3 is CASSRQGNTDTQYF. The CDR3 DNA is TGTGCCAGCTCACGACAGGGAAACACAGATACGCAGTATTTT. Full variable domain (rest looked up from reference TRBV18 and TRBJ2-3): NAGVMQNPRHLVRRRGQEARLRCSPMKGHSHVYWYRQLPEEGLKFMVYLQKENIIDESGMPKERFSAEFPKEGPSILRIQQVVRGDSAAYFCASSRQGNTDTQYFGPGTRLTVL.